This entry concerns a single T cell receptor beta chain. This entry is derived from a study of T cell clones after liver transplantation. The method was immunoSEQ multiplex PCR; TCRdb's version includes in-frame clones alone and lacks a portion of them. The table shows tens of thousands of clones, with roughly 83% occurring only once. Trimming cost V 2 bases and J 4 bases; bases outside gene matches: 3. Germline CDR1 reads MGHRA; CDR2 reads YSYEKL. The CDR3 consists of 15 residues. The sequence was obtained from a human donor who received a liver transplant. The chain combines TRBV4-1 with TRBJ2-3; 10 nucleotides agree with TRBD1. The sequenced sample was CD4+ T cells from blood, obtained before liver transplant. This CDR3 reads CASSQHGTGADTQYF. The CDR3 DNA sequence: TGCGCCAGCAGCCAACACGGGACAGGGGCAGATACGCAGTATTTT.